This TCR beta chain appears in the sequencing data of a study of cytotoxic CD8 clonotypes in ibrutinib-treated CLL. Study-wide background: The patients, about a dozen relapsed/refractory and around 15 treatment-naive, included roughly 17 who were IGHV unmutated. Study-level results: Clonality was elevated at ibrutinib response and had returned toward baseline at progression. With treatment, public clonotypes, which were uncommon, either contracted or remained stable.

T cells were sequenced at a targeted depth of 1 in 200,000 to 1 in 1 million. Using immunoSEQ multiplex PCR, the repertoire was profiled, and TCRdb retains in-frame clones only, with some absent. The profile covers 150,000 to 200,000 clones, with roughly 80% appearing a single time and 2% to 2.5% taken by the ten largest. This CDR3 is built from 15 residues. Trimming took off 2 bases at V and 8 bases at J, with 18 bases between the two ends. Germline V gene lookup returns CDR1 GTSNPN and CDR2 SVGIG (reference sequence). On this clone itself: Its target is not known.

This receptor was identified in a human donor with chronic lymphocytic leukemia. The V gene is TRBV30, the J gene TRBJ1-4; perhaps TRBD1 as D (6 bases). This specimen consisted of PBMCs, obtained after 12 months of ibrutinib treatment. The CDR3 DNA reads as TGTGCCTGGAGTAAAATGGACAGTGAGGGAGAAAAACTGTTTTTT. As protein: CAWSKMDSEGEKLFF.